This is a list of T cell receptor beta chains from one sample in a study of T cell responses to AZD1222 COVID-19 vaccine. Sequenced by immunoSEQ multiplex PCR; TCRdb stores in-frame clones only, minus some. The table records around 180,000 clones, around 90% of them present only once. The sample was peripheral blood, taken on day 0 of AZD1222 vaccination. All receptors come from an adult in good health. Each CDR3 is given with its conserved first and last residue. Each record gives: J gene, V gene, CDR3 protein.

j_gene: TRBJ1-4; v_gene: TRBV7-9; CDR3aa: CASSLAGTDNEKLFF
j_gene: TRBJ2-7; v_gene: TRBV6-5; CDR3aa: CASTKPGTYEQYF
j_gene: TRBJ2-1; v_gene: TRBV19; CDR3aa: CASSIGSGRAYNEQFF
j_gene: TRBJ1-4; v_gene: TRBV27; CDR3aa: CASSRQGVITNEKLFF
j_gene: TRBJ1-3; v_gene: TRBV2; CDR3aa: CASSRDSRSGNTIYF
j_gene: TRBJ2-7; v_gene: TRBV20-1; CDR3aa: CSAEEGYEQYF
j_gene: TRBJ1-2; v_gene: TRBV5-1; CDR3aa: CASSLAPGTGHHPF
j_gene: TRBJ1-6; v_gene: TRBV5-8; CDR3aa: CASSGSRGYNSPLHF
j_gene: TRBJ2-7; v_gene: TRBV3-1/TRBV3-2; CDR3aa: CASSPPAGRALGEQYF
j_gene: TRBJ2-1; v_gene: TRBV6-5; CDR3aa: CASSYADRAWGEQFF
j_gene: TRBJ2-1; v_gene: TRBV27; CDR3aa: CASSTRLAVGYNEQFF
j_gene: TRBJ2-7; v_gene: TRBV11-2; CDR3aa: CASSKLYEQYF
j_gene: TRBJ2-7; v_gene: TRBV10-3; CDR3aa: CAISGPRGAEQYF
j_gene: TRBJ2-3; v_gene: TRBV5-1; CDR3aa: CASSQLTGTDTQYF
j_gene: TRBJ2-1; v_gene: TRBV3-1/TRBV3-2; CDR3aa: CASSQLGGEQFF
j_gene: TRBJ2-1; v_gene: TRBV11-2; CDR3aa: CASSPIAGSYNEQFF
j_gene: TRBJ2-3; v_gene: TRBV7-9; CDR3aa: CASSPSRETKGTDTQYF
j_gene: TRBJ2-5; v_gene: TRBV4-1; CDR3aa: CASSHPGETGEGTQYF
j_gene: TRBJ2-7; v_gene: TRBV19; CDR3aa: CASSMGTEGTPISYEQYF
j_gene: TRBJ2-1; v_gene: TRBV12-3/TRBV12-4; CDR3aa: CASSSGKKDEQFF
j_gene: TRBJ2-3; v_gene: TRBV29-1; CDR3aa: CSHNEGGRKALADTQYF
j_gene: TRBJ2-7; v_gene: TRBV7-9; CDR3aa: CASSLKGTGAPEQYF
j_gene: TRBJ1-6; v_gene: TRBV28; CDR3aa: CASSQSHNSPLHF
j_gene: TRBJ1-5; v_gene: TRBV21-1; CDR3aa: CASSKGPGSNQPQHF
j_gene: TRBJ2-5; v_gene: TRBV6-5; CDR3aa: CASRAARGFQETQYF
j_gene: TRBJ1-1; v_gene: TRBV19; CDR3aa: CASSIRVRGAGQGQRPRPEAFF
j_gene: TRBJ2-1; v_gene: TRBV19; CDR3aa: CASSITSGRYDEQFF
j_gene: TRBJ1-1; v_gene: TRBV3-1/TRBV3-2; CDR3aa: CASSHDRETEAFF
j_gene: TRBJ2-4; v_gene: TRBV4-1; CDR3aa: CASSQEQAVGRWNIQYF
j_gene: TRBJ1-5; v_gene: TRBV6-5; CDR3aa: CASSWVLSQPQHF
j_gene: TRBJ2-1; v_gene: TRBV5-5; CDR3aa: CASSFPGSSYNEQFF
j_gene: TRBJ2-2; v_gene: TRBV3-1/TRBV3-2; CDR3aa: CASSENRGPTGELFF
j_gene: TRBJ2-5; v_gene: TRBV18; CDR3aa: CASSPDLVSEKTQYF
j_gene: TRBJ1-1; v_gene: TRBV6-5; CDR3aa: CASTERGGTEAFF
j_gene: TRBJ2-3; v_gene: TRBV7-8; CDR3aa: CASSELDTQYF
j_gene: TRBJ1-2; v_gene: TRBV15; CDR3aa: CATSSGTVSSNYGYTF
j_gene: TRBJ2-1; v_gene: TRBV2; CDR3aa: CASSEGGLGDERPYNEQFF
j_gene: TRBJ2-1; v_gene: TRBV2; CDR3aa: CASLRQVTTADIAGGSSNEQFF
j_gene: TRBJ1-1; v_gene: TRBV12-3/TRBV12-4; CDR3aa: CASSPKGISEAFF
j_gene: TRBJ2-5; v_gene: TRBV4-2; CDR3aa: CASSQDTSQETQYF
j_gene: TRBJ1-1; v_gene: TRBV14; CDR3aa: CASSQQGAVNTEAFF
j_gene: TRBJ1-1; v_gene: TRBV18; CDR3aa: CASSPINTPANTEAFF
j_gene: TRBJ1-3; v_gene: TRBV3-1/TRBV3-2; CDR3aa: CASSLLGNTIYF
j_gene: TRBJ2-6; v_gene: TRBV2; CDR3aa: CASSDSGANVLTF
j_gene: TRBJ1-1; v_gene: TRBV12-3/TRBV12-4; CDR3aa: CASRDRVEGEAFF
j_gene: TRBJ2-3; v_gene: TRBV18; CDR3aa: CASSPGTGRDTQYF
j_gene: TRBJ2-7; v_gene: TRBV27; CDR3aa: CASSFRGRGSYEQYF
j_gene: TRBJ2-2; v_gene: TRBV18; CDR3aa: CASSLGQGYTGELFF
j_gene: TRBJ1-1; v_gene: TRBV5-1; CDR3aa: CASSPGTGGYEAFF
j_gene: TRBJ1-3; v_gene: TRBV2; CDR3aa: CASSDETGNTIYF
j_gene: TRBJ2-2; v_gene: TRBV5-1; CDR3aa: CASSSPHERGDTGELFF
j_gene: TRBJ2-2; v_gene: TRBV6-6; CDR3aa: CASRTSGNTGELFF
j_gene: TRBJ2-7; v_gene: TRBV28; CDR3aa: CASNPGGQGGEQYF
j_gene: TRBJ1-4; v_gene: TRBV6-5; CDR3aa: CASSYLGAWEKLFF
j_gene: TRBJ2-7; v_gene: TRBV6-5; CDR3aa: CASSYSRQGGNEQYF
j_gene: TRBJ2-7; v_gene: TRBV6-4; CDR3aa: CASSPSGQGYEQYF
j_gene: TRBJ2-6; v_gene: TRBV7-6; CDR3aa: CASSRTGRSGANVLTF
j_gene: TRBJ2-2; v_gene: TRBV4-2; CDR3aa: CASSHGLADNTGELFF
j_gene: TRBJ1-4; v_gene: TRBV7-9; CDR3aa: CASSLQGTPNEKLFF
j_gene: TRBJ1-2; v_gene: TRBV28; CDR3aa: CASRGSYYGYTF